Sequencing of this T cell receptor (beta chain) was carried out in a study of early T cells in non-severe SARS-CoV-2 infection. Study context: Bulk RNA taken from unsorted whole blood was sequenced, leaving chains unpaired.

This clonotype was seen a few times. What it recognizes is unknown. Individually, cDNA molecules had unique molecular identifiers attached to them. A single record per CDR3 protein comes from TCRdb applying MiXCR to the 5' RACE reads. This sample yields 35,000 to 55,000 distinct CDR3 sequences, of which 20% to 25% are seen a single time; just over 4.5% belongs to the top ten. The study's findings and limits: There was a bias toward anti-spike CD8 responses in VDJdb matching, which missed private and CD4 specificities.

The source material was whole blood, sampled at baseline. The clonotype was recovered from an adult who was a healthcare worker with PCR-confirmed SARS-CoV-2 infection or an uninfected control (not recorded which).

CDR3: CASSLWAESTIGELFF. Here the CDR3 DNA reads TGTGCCAGCAGTTTATGGGCAGAGTCAACAATCGGGGAGCTGTTTTTT. The gene calls are TRBV12-3 or TRBV12-4 and TRBJ2-2; D uncertain. CDR3 length equals 16 residues. The V end was cut by 2 bases, the J end by 7 bases, with 17 bases between.